These 6 T cell receptor beta chains came from one sample sequenced in a study of blood T cells in healthy people across ages. A second PCR, run for roughly 7 to 11 cycles, used a sample-barcoded 5' primer plus a J-beta primer mix. TCRdb re-analysed the 5' RACE reads in MiXCR, keeping a single row per CDR3 protein. The repertoire consists of some 640,000 distinct CDR3 sequences, with approximately 30% occurring once and the leading ten covering about a sixth. The source material was blood. These receptors were collected from a woman older than 75 in good health.

A word on this clonotype: This may arise from a read error, as a much more abundant clone is one base away. The J gene is TRBJ2-7, the V gene TRBV6-2 or TRBV6-3; 9 nucleotides align to TRBD2. J was trimmed by 7 bases and V by 4 bases; bases with no gene match: 11. The germline CDR1 and CDR2 sequences are MNHEY and SVGEGT. The CDR3 is 15 amino acids. Here the CDR3 DNA reads TGTGCCAGCAGTTCTGCTGCTAGCGGGGAGAATGAGCAGTACTTC. It is translated as CASSSAASGENEQYF.

The rearrangement links TRBV4-2 to TRBJ1-3; D ambiguous. V was clipped by 0 bases and J by 0 bases, with 6 bases between them. The CDR3 extends over 15 amino acids. Germline lookup yields CDR1 LGHNA and CDR2 YNFKEQ. The CDR3 here is CASSQEGSSGNTIYF. The CDR3 bases are TGTGCCAGCAGCCAAGAAGGGTCCTCTGGAAACACCATATATTTT.

This chain joins TRBV3-1 and TRBJ1-2; D gene ambiguous. Germline CDR1 LGHDT, CDR2 YNNKEL (reference sequence). The CDR3 has 13 residues. Trimming removed 1 base from V and 6 bases from J, with 9 bases in between. CDR3 residues: CASSQVTGNGYTF. The DNA for the CDR3 is TGTGCCAGCAGCCAAGTGACGGGGAATGGCTACACCTTC.

This clonotype occurred a few times. The chain joins TRBV4-2 to TRBJ2-2; no reliable D call. Per the germline V gene, CDR1 is LGHNA and CDR2 is YNFKEQ. Trimming took off 1 base at V and 4 bases at J, with 4 bases between the two ends. The CDR3 has 13 residues. CDR3 nucleotides: TGTGCCAGCAGCCAAGGGGGCACCGGGGAGCTGTTTTTT. Its protein is CASSQGGTGELFF.

This clonotype came up many times. The chain links TRBV5-1 to TRBJ2-5; D may be TRBD2 (5 bases). The V end lost 0 bases, the J end lost 1 base, and 7 bases lay between the germline ends. The germline V gene encodes CDR1 SGHRS and CDR2 YFSETQ. This CDR3 region has 14 residues. The CDR3 DNA reads TGCGCCAGCAGCTTGGCGGGGTTCCAAGAGACCCAGTACTTC. This codes for CASSLAGFQETQYF.

This rearrangement joins TRBV5-4 to TRBJ1-2; TRBD1 might be the D (6 bases). The CDR3 totals 15 residues. Trimming cost V 7 bases and J 2 bases, with 18 bases left between them. The germline gives CDR1 SGHNT, CDR2 YYREEE (reference sequence). The DNA for the CDR3 is TGTGCCAGCCTTTCTACACAGGGTGGGAACTATGGCTACACCTTC. Amino acids: CASLSTQGGNYGYTF.